These 19 T cell receptor beta chains share one sample of origin, sequenced in a study of cytomegalovirus exposure and HLA in healthy donors. A multiplex PCR was run with 60 Vbeta primers and 13 Jbeta primers. The repertoire was sequenced with immunoSEQ multiplex PCR; TCRdb's copy has only in-frame clones and lacks some. In the table there are roughly 120,000 clones, 9% to 10% of which are singletons. What was sequenced was PBMCs. These receptors all stem from a man aged 25-45 years in good health and CMV-seronegative.

The chain links TRBV11-2 to TRBJ1-3; D is perhaps TRBD1 (6 bases). This CDR3 is built from 14 residues. Germline assignment: CDR1 SGHAT and CDR2 FQNNGV. V lost 3 bases and J lost 2, with 8 bases in between. The CDR3 is CASSLNRAGNTIYF. CDR3 sequence (DNA): TGTGCCAGCAGCTTGAACAGGGCTGGAAACACCATATATTTT.

The chain recombines TRBV5-1 with TRBJ2-1; TRBD2 aligns across 13 bases. The CDR3 loop spans 17 amino acids. Germline V gene sequence: CDR1 SGHRS, CDR2 YFSETQ. V shed 4 bases, J shed 4 bases, and the junction held 8 bases outside the gene matches. The CDR3 sequence: CASSSTGTSGVYNEQFF. DNA for the CDR3: TGCGCCAGCAGCAGTACCGGGACTAGCGGGGTATACAATGAGCAGTTCTTC.

Only a few counts were recorded for this clone. V gene TRBV7-8 combines with J gene TRBJ2-2; 13 bases map to TRBD2. The CDR3 length is 19 residues. Looked up from germline, CDR1 is SGHVS and CDR2 is FQNEAQ. V was pared by 3 bases and J by 7 bases, with 14 bases of the junction left unmatched. This CDR3 is CASSFRPSTSGGRGGELFF. The CDR3, as DNA: TGTGCCAGCAGCTTTAGACCTTCGACTAGCGGGGGGAGAGGCGGGGAGCTGTTTTTT.

In DNA, the CDR3 is TGTGCCAGCAGCCTGGGGCTAAGAGCTAATGAAAAACTGTTTTTT. The encoded protein is CASSLGLRANEKLFF. This chain connects TRBV11-3 to TRBJ1-4; a weak D match, TRBD1 (5 bases). The germline V gene encodes CDR1 SGHNT and CDR2 YENEEA. The CDR3 covers 15 residues. Deletions cut 5 bases from V and 3 bases from J, with 13 bases between.

The rearrangement uses TRBV6-1 and TRBJ2-5, with D possibly TRBD2 on 6 matching bases. V dropped 4 bases and J dropped 2 bases, with 8 bases sitting between them. Germline CDR1 is MNHNS and CDR2 is SASEGT. There are 13 residues in the CDR3. CDR3 DNA: TGTGCCAGCAGTGGGGGGGAGCAAGAGACCCAGTACTTC. Its protein is CASSGGEQETQYF.

In DNA, the CDR3 is TGTGCCAGCTCACCAACAGGGTTAGAGGCTCAGCCCCAGCATTTT. Amino acids: CASSPTGLEAQPQHF. The gene calls are TRBV18 and TRBJ1-5, with TRBD1 as a possible D gene (6 bases). This CDR3 region has 15 residues. Deletions cut 2 bases from V and 6 bases from J, with 14 bases between. Per germline, CDR1 KGHSH and CDR2 LQKENI.

This sequence joins TRBV6-5 and TRBJ1-6; TRBD1 matches 8 bases. The J segment lost 6 bases and the V segment lost 6 bases, leaving 4 bases of the junction unmatched. The length of the CDR3 is 14 residues. Germline-derived CDR1 and CDR2 are MNHEY and SVGAGI. The CDR3 reads CASSQGAPNSPLHF. Here the CDR3 DNA reads TGTGCCAGCAGCCAGGGGGCTCCTAATTCACCCCTCCACTTT.

This rearrangement joins TRBV28 to TRBJ2-7; D may be TRBD1 (5 bases). The CDR3 loop spans 16 amino acids. Deletions cut 2 bases from V and 0 bases from J, with 14 bases between. CDR1 MDHEN and CDR2 SYDVKM come from the germline V gene. For the CDR3, the DNA is TGTGCCAGCAGTTTAATTCCCAGGGCCTTCTCCTACGAGCAGTACTTC. This encodes CASSLIPRAFSYEQYF. Supplemented by reference TRBV28 and TRBJ2-7, the full variable domain reads DVKVTQSSRYLVKRTGEKVFLECVQDMDHENMFWYRQDPGLGLRLIYFSYDVKMKEKGDIPEGYSVSREKKERFSLILESASTNQTSMYLCASSLIPRAFSYEQYFGPGTRLTVT.

On this clone itself: Distinct nucleotide sequences in the sample also encode this CDR3. The chain links TRBV15 to TRBJ2-7; TRBD1 matches at 10 bases. The CDR3 spans 16 residues. CDR1 is LNHNV and CDR2 is YYDKDF in the germline V gene (reference sequence). V shed 0 bases, J shed 4 bases, and the junction held 6 bases outside the gene matches. The CDR3 bases are TGTGCCACCAGCAGAGAACCGGACAGGGGGAATTACGAGCAGTACTTC. Protein: CATSREPDRGNYEQYF.

The chain has TRBV30 and TRBJ2-1; TRBD1 might be the D (5 bases). Germline CDR1 is GTSNPN and CDR2 is SVGIG (reference sequence). The V end lost 0 bases, the J end lost 9 bases, and 12 bases lay between the germline ends. This CDR3 is 13 amino acids long. The CDR3 DNA reads as TGTGCCTGGAGTGTGACAGCCGCCGGTGAGCAGTTCTTC. Amino acids: CAWSVTAAGEQFF.

This sequence joins TRBV15 and TRBJ1-2; 8 bases are a match to TRBD1. CDR3 length: 15 residues. The V gene end was trimmed by 1 base and the J gene end by 5 bases; junction bases not matched to a gene: 6. From germline, CDR1 is LNHNV and CDR2 YYDKDF (reference sequence). The CDR3 region has the DNA TGTGCCACCAGCAGAGTAGGACAGGGCCAATATGGCTACACCTTC. Its protein is CATSRVGQGQYGYTF.

The sample holds a few counts of this clone. This CDR3 reads CASSPSGSTHEQFF. The CDR3 DNA follows: TGTGCCAGCAGCCCTAGCGGCTCGACGCATGAGCAGTTCTTC. The rearrangement joins TRBV7-9 to TRBJ2-1, with 7 bases identical to TRBD2. V gave up 5 bases and J gave up 8 bases; unmatched junction bases: 9. CDR1 and CDR2 from the germline V gene are SEHNR and FQNEAQ (reference sequence). This CDR3 has 14 amino acids. The variable domain in full, completed from reference TRBV7-9 and TRBJ2-1, reads DTGVSQNPRHKITKRGQNVTFRCDPISEHNRLYWYRQTLGQGPEFLTYFQNEAQLEKSRLLSDRFSAERPKGSFSTLEIQRTEQGDSAMYLCASSPSGSTHEQFFGPGTRLTVL.

This clone occurred a few times. V and J are TRBV4-1 and TRBJ2-5, with 11 bases matching TRBD2. The DNA end favors TRBJ2-7, so the J call may be wrong. The CDR3 contains 16 residues. Germline values: CDR1 MGHRA, CDR2 YSYEKL. CDR3: CASSHGLAGLSYEQYF. The CDR3 DNA follows: TGCGCCAGCAGTCATGGACTAGCGGGTCTATCCTACGAGCAGTACTTC.

The genes are TRBV6-4 and TRBJ2-5, with 8 bases matching TRBD2. This CDR3 is built from 14 residues. Germline V lookup: CDR1 MRHNA, CDR2 SNTAGT. The V segment lost 4 bases and the J segment 1 base; nucleotides outside the gene matches: 2. Here the CDR3 reads CASSGTSGQETQYF. The CDR3 coding sequence is TGTGCCAGCAGTGGAACTAGCGGCCAAGAGACCCAGTACTTC.

This clone has just a few counts. The V call is TRBV6-5, the J call TRBJ1-6; possible D gene TRBD1, 5 bases. The CDR3 is 16 amino acids. Per the germline V gene, CDR1 is MNHEY and CDR2 is SVGAGI. V dropped 0 bases and J dropped 7 bases, with 13 bases sitting between them. This chain's CDR3 is CASSYSDIIGNSPLHF. The CDR3 DNA follows: TGTGCCAGCAGTTACTCGGACATCATCGGGAATTCACCCCTCCACTTT.

This clone was counted only a few times. The chain uses TRBV27 and TRBJ2-1, with D unclear. This CDR3 region has 14 residues. V shed 2 bases and J shed 4 bases, with 9 bases lying between them. In germline, CDR1 is MNHEY, CDR2 SMNVEV (reference sequence). CDR3 amino acids: CASSLRLSYNEQFF. CDR3 in DNA: TGTGCCAGCAGTTTAAGACTTTCATACAATGAGCAGTTCTTC.

This clone was seen more than once but under ten times. The V call is TRBV6-4, the J call TRBJ1-5, with D possibly TRBD1 on 5 matching bases. Trimming stripped 8 bases from V and 6 bases from J, with 20 bases between. The CDR3 covers 15 residues. The germline V gene has CDR1 MRHNA and CDR2 SNTAGT. In DNA, the CDR3 is TGTGCCAGCCTGACGATGGGGGGTAATCGTCAGCCCCAGCATTTT. Protein sequence: CASLTMGGNRQPQHF.

The gene calls are TRBV2 and TRBJ2-2, with 8 bases fitting TRBD1. Germline V CDR1 and CDR2: SNHLY, FYNNEI. Germline trimming cut 5 bases from V and 2 bases from J; bases unmatched to any gene: 4. The length of the CDR3 is 15 residues. The CDR3 DNA follows: TGTGCCAGCAGTACGGACAGGGTTAACACCGGGGAGCTGTTTTTT. Translated, it gives CASSTDRVNTGELFF.

The rearrangement joins TRBV6-4 to TRBJ1-6; unclear D gene. CDR1 is MRHNA, CDR2 SNTAGT, per germline. This CDR3 is 14 amino acids long. V shed 4 bases and J shed 1 base, with 5 bases lying between them. The CDR3 loop reads CASSAGSYNSPLHF. The CDR3 bases are TGTGCCAGCAGTGCGGGTTCCTATAATTCACCCCTCCACTTT.